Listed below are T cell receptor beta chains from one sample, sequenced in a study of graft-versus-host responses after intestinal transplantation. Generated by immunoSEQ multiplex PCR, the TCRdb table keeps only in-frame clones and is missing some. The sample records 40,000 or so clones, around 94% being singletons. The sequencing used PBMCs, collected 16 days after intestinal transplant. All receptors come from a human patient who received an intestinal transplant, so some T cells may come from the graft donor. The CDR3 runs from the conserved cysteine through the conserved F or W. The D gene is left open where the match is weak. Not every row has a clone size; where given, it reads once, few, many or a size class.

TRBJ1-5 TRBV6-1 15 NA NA CASSEQTAPNQPQHF TGTGCCAGCAGTGAACAGACCGCCCCCAATCAGCCCCAGCATTTT
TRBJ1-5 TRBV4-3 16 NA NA CASSQEVGDSNQPQHF TGCGCCAGCAGCCAAGAAGTCGGGGACAGCAATCAGCCCCAGCATTTT
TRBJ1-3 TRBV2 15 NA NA CASSVGHTSGNTIYF TGTGCCAGCAGTGTCGGTCACACCTCTGGAAACACCATATATTTT
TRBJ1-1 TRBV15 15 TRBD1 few CATSIGTGLNTEAFF TGTGCCACCAGCATTGGGACAGGGCTAAACACTGAAGCTTTCTTT
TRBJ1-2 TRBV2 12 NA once CASSEDLYGYTF TGTGCCAGCAGCGAAGACCTCTATGGCTACACCTTC
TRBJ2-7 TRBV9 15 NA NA CASSVGSSASYEQYF TGTGCCAGCAGCGTAGGCTCTAGCGCCTCCTACGAGCAGTACTTC
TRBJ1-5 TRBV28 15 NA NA CASTQGFGSNQPQHF TGTGCCAGCACTCAGGGCTTCGGGAGCAATCAGCCCCAGCATTTT
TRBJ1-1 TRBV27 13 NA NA CASSLKGSTEAFF TGTGCCAGCAGTTTAAAGGGCTCAACTGAAGCTTTCTTT
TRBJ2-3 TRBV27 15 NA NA CASSLYLPSTDTQYF TGTGCCAGCAGTTTATACCTACCGAGCACAGATACGCAGTATTTT
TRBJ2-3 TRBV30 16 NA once CAWSPPFSRVTDTQYF TGTGCCTGGAGCCCCCCGTTTAGTAGAGTCACAGATACGCAGTATTTT
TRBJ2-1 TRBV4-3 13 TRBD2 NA CASSVASGNEQFF TGCGCCAGCAGTGTGGCTAGCGGGAATGAGCAGTTCTTC
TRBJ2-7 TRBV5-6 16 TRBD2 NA CASSSGRLAFSYEQYF TGTGCCAGCAGCTCCGGGAGACTAGCGTTCTCCTACGAGCAGTACTTC
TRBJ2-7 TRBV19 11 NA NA CASRGSYEQYF TGTGCCAGTAGGGGCAGCTACGAGCAGTACTTC
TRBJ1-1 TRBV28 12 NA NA CASSSFGTEAFF TGTGCCAGCAGCAGTTTCGGCACTGAAGCTTTCTTT
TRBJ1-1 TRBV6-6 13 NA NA CASSWGSDTEAFF TGTGCCAGCAGTTGGGGTTCGGACACTGAAGCTTTCTTT
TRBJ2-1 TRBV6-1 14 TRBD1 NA CASSEPYRGNEQFF TGTGCCAGCAGTGAACCCTACAGGGGCAATGAGCAGTTCTTC
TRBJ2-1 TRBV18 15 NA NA CASSPSGHLRDEQFF TGTGCCAGCTCACCATCCGGGCACCTCCGCGATGAGCAGTTCTTC
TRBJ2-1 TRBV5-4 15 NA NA CASSLERRPVDEQFF TGTGCCAGCAGCTTGGAAAGGAGGCCGGTTGATGAGCAGTTCTTC
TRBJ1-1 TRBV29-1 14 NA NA CSVDRDGLSTEAFF TGCAGCGTTGATCGGGACGGATTGAGCACTGAAGCTTTCTTT
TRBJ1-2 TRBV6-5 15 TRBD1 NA CASSSPGGFNYGYTF TGTGCCAGCAGTTCCCCAGGGGGGTTCAACTATGGCTACACCTTC
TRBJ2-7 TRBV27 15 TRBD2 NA CASSLYSGSSYEQYF TGTGCCAGCAGTTTATATAGCGGGAGTTCCTACGAGCAGTACTTC
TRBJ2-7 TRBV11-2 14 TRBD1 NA CASSPGQGGYEQYF TGTGCCAGCAGCCCGGGACAGGGAGGGTACGAGCAGTACTTC
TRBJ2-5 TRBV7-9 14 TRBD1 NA CASSPGQGKETQYF TGTGCCAGCAGCCCGGGACAGGGGAAAGAGACCCAGTACTTC